This T cell receptor (beta chain) was obtained from a study of T cells in Graves' hyperthyroidism and ophthalmopathy. Duration under 3 months, a NOSPECS grade of at least 4, and a Clinical Activity Score of at least 3 characterized the ophthalmopathy patients. Patients having uncontrolled infection, another autoimmune disease, pregnancy or lactation were not included. Amplified regions were TCR beta CDR3 sequences from RNA transcripts. The TCR CDR3 first-round RT-PCR relied on the HTBI primer set. One entry per CDR3 protein, called by TCRdb with MiXCR from the multiplex PCR reads. The sample has 600,000 to 650,000 distinct CDR3 sequences, less than 25% seen once. The CDR3 covers 16 residues. Germline-derived CDR1 and CDR2 are SGHTA and FQGNSA. The junction had 7 bases not matched to a gene; V was cut back by 5 bases and J by 1 base.

The sequence was obtained from a man aged 25 to 40 with Graves' ophthalmopathy. The sequencing sample was made of blood. V and J are TRBV7-2 and TRBJ2-2; 7 bases line up with TRBD1. The CDR3 region has the DNA TGTGCCAGCAGCGTTTCCGGGACAGTGAACACCGGGGAGCTGTTTTTT. Its translation is CASSVSGTVNTGELFF.